This TCR beta chain was recovered during a study of brain T cells in children with intractable seizures. The time point is: blood from clinic visit 5 months post-surgery; TSC patient then seizure free. Sequencing was limited to surgery cases with top T cell transcript signatures in brain tissue. TCRdb keeps only in-frame clones here, not all; method: immunoSEQ multiplex PCR. The table has a few hundred thousand clones, about 93% seen once. The specimen comprised peripheral blood, sampled more than 4 months after surgery. This TCR derives from a boy under two years old with tuberous sclerosis and intractable seizures.

The chain's CDR3 is CASSLTRVNEQFF. The CDR3, as DNA: TGCGCCAGCAGCTTGACGCGGGTCAATGAGCAGTTCTTC. This chain joins TRBV5-1 and TRBJ2-1, with D tentatively TRBD2 (5 bases). Germline CDR1 is SGHRS and CDR2 is YFSETQ. V was cut by 1 base and J by 6 bases, with 8 bases left in between. This CDR3 is built from 13 residues.